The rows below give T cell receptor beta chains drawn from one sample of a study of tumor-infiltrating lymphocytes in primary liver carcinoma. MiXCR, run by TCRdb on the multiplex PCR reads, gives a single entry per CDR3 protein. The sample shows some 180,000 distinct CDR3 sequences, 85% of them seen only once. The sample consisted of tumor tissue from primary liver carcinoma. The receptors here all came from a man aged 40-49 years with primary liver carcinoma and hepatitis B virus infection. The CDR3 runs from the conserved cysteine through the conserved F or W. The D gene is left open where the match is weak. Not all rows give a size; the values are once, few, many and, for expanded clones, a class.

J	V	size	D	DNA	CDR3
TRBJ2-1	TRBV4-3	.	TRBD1	TGTGCCAACAGCCTGGACAGGGGGGGGAATGAGCAGTTCTTC	CANSLDRGGNEQFF
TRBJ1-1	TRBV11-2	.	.	TGTGCCAGCAGGAGGGGACGGAAGTCTGAAGCTTTCTTT	CASRRGRKSEAFF
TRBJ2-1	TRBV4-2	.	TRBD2	TGTGCCAGCAGCGCAGCGTGGGACTATGAGAAGTTCTTC	CASSAAWDYEKFF
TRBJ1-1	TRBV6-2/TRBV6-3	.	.	TGTGCCAGTACTATAATCCGGACGAGGGTAGTCACTGAAGCTCTCTTT	CASTIIRTRVVTEALF
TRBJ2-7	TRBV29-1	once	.	TGCAACGTTGTGGACGCACCCAGCGAGCAGTACTTC	CNVVDAPSEQYF
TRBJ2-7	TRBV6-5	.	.	TGTGCCATTAGCCTGGGGGGGCTCGGTACCTACGAGCAGTACTTC	CAISLGGLGTYEQYF
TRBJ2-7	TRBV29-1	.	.	TGCAACGCCATTACATCAGGGACCGGCACTCCCTACGAGCAGTACTTC	CNAITSGTGTPYEQYF
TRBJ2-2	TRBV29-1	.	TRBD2	TGCAGCGTTGCGACTAGCGCGCCGAACACCGGGGAACTGTTTTTT	CSVATSAPNTGELFF
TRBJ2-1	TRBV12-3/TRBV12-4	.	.	TGTGCCAGCAGTCCCCCCGGGATAAGATACAATGAGCAGTTCTTC	CASSPPGIRYNEQFF
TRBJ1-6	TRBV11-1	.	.	TGTGCCAGCAGCCGGACGCTGGTTTCACACTTCCACTTT	CASSRTLVSHFHF
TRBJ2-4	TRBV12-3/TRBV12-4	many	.	TGTGCCGCGGCTCGAGACGGAAAAAACATTCAGTACTTC	CAAARDGKNIQYF
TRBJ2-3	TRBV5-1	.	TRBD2	TGCTCCAGCAGCATCGGACTAGCGGGAGCGGAGGAAACGCAGTATTTT	CSSSIGLAGAEETQYF
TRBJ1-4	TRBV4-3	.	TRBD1	TGCGCCAGGAGCGGCGGACAGGGGGGAGAAAAACTGTTTTTT	CARSGGQGGEKLFF
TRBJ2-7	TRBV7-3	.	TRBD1	TGTGCCAGCAGCTTAGCTTCGACAGGGGGCCAATACGAGCAGCGCTTC	CASSLASTGGQYEQRF
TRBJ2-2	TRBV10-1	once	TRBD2	TGCGCCTGCAGGGAGGACGCGAGCGGGGCCGGGGAGTTGTTTTTT	CACREDASGAGELFF
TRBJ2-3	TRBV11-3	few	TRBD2	TGTGCCAGTAGCGCCCCCGGGACTAGCGCTGGGGAGGTTACGCAGTATTTT	CASSAPGTSAGEVTQYF
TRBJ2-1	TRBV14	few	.	TGTGCCAGCGGCGCGGTAGGAGGAAGCTATAATGAGCAGTTCTTC	CASGAVGGSYNEQFF
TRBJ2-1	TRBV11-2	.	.	TGTGCCAGCAGCTTGGATCGTTTAACGTTAGGGGATGAACAGTTCTTC	CASSLDRLTLGDEQFF
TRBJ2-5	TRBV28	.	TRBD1	TGTGTCAGCAATTCCAGGGGGGAGACCCAGTACTTC	CVSNSRGETQYF
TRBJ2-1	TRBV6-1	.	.	TGTCCCAGCAGCTACGATGAGCAGTTCTTC	CPSSYDEQFF
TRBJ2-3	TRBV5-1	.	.	TGCGCCAGCAGCTTGGGACAATCCATAGATATGCAGTATTTT	CASSLGQSIDMQYF
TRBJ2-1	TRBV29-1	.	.	TGCAGCCTTGGGAACAATGAGCAATTCTTC	CSLGNNEQFF
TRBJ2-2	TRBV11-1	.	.	TGTGCGAGCAGCCTGGGGGTCGGGGCGAACACCAGGGAGCTGTTTTTT	CASSLGVGANTRELFF
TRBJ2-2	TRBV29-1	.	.	TGCAGCGTTGCCGGTTCGGGCACCTGGGACCTGTATTTT	CSVAGSGTWDLYF
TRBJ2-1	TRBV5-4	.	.	TGTGTCAGCAGCTTGGACTGTCAACCCTCCTACAATGAACAGTTCTTC	CVSSLDCQPSYNEQFF
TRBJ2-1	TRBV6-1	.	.	TGTGCCAGCAGTATTGGATCATGCAATGAGCAGTTCTTC	CASSIGSCNEQFF
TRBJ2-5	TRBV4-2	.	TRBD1	TGTGCCAGCAGCCAAGACGGGACAGGGGGCCGAGTGACCCAGCACTTC	CASSQDGTGGRVTQHF
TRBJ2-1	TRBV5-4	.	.	TGTGCCAGCAGCTCCTCTGGGATCTACAATGAACAGTTCTTC	CASSSSGIYNEQFF
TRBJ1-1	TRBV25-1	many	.	TGTGCCAGCAGTGAATACGGGGAAGAAGCTTTCTTT	CASSEYGEEAFF
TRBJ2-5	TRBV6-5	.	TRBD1	TGTGCCAGCAGCTGCGCAGGGGGCAAGGAGACGCAGTACTTC	CASSCAGGKETQYF